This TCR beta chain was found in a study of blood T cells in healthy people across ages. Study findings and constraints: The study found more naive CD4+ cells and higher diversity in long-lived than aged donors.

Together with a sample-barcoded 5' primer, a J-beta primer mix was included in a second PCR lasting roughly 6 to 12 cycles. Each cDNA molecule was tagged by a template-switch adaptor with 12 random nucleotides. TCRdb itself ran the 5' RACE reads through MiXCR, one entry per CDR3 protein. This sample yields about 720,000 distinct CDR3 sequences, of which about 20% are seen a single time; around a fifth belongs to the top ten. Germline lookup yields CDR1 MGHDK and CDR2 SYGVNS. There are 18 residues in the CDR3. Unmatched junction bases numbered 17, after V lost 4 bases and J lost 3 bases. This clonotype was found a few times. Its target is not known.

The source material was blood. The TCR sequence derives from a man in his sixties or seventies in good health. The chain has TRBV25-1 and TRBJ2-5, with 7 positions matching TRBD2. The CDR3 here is CASSAVLTSLLPKETQYF. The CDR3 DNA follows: TGTGCCAGCAGTGCCGTGCTGACTAGCCTCTTGCCCAAAGAGACCCAGTACTTC.